This is a list of T cell receptor beta chains from one sample in a study of cytotoxic CD8 clonotypes in ibrutinib-treated CLL. Assay: immunoSEQ multiplex PCR; the TCRdb copy retains only in-frame clones and omits some. The sample holds about 39,000 clones, about two thirds seen once. The sequences come from PBMCs, collected at disease progression, from a patient treated with ibrutinib. These receptors all come from a human donor with chronic lymphocytic leukemia. The CDR3 runs from the conserved cysteine through the conserved F or W. Fields, in order: clone size, D gene, V gene, J gene, CDR3 DNA, CDR3 protein. A D gene is named only where the DNA matches it firmly. Clone size is shown for a subset of rows, as once, few, many or a class of expanded clone.

abundance: NA; d_gene: TRBD1; v_gene: TRBV30; j_gene: TRBJ2-7; CDR3nt: TGTGCCTTCGACAGGGACGGCGTCGAGCAGTACTTC; CDR3aa: CAFDRDGVEQYF
abundance: NA; d_gene: NA; v_gene: TRBV7-2; j_gene: TRBJ2-7; CDR3nt: TGTGCCAGCAGCCCCGACGGAAACGAGCAGTACTTC; CDR3aa: CASSPDGNEQYF
abundance: NA; d_gene: TRBD2; v_gene: TRBV29-1; j_gene: TRBJ2-1; CDR3nt: TGCAGCGTTGGGACTAGCGGGATCACCTACAATGAGCAGTTCTTC; CDR3aa: CSVGTSGITYNEQFF
abundance: NA; d_gene: NA; v_gene: TRBV1; j_gene: TRBJ2-5; CDR3nt: TGCACCAGCAGCCTCCGGACTAGCGGGAGCCCCCTAGAAGAGACCCAGTACTTC; CDR3aa: CTSSLRTSGSPLEETQYF
abundance: NA; d_gene: NA; v_gene: TRBV5-8; j_gene: TRBJ2-1; CDR3nt: TGTGCCAGCAGCCCCTACCGCGGGATTGGATCCTACAATGAGCAGTTCTTC; CDR3aa: CASSPYRGIGSYNEQFF
abundance: NA; d_gene: NA; v_gene: TRBV7-8; j_gene: TRBJ2-5; CDR3nt: TGTGCCAGCAGCTTCAACTGGGGCAGGGAGGAGACCCAGTACTTC; CDR3aa: CASSFNWGREETQYF
abundance: NA; d_gene: NA; v_gene: TRBV6-1; j_gene: TRBJ2-7; CDR3nt: TGTGCCAGCGCGTCCTACGAGCAGTACTTC; CDR3aa: CASASYEQYF
abundance: NA; d_gene: NA; v_gene: TRBV5-1; j_gene: TRBJ2-5; CDR3nt: TGCGCCAGCAGCTTGGTGGGCAGAGCGCACCAAGAGACCCAGTACTTC; CDR3aa: CASSLVGRAHQETQYF
abundance: NA; d_gene: TRBD1; v_gene: TRBV5-4; j_gene: TRBJ2-2; CDR3nt: TGTGCCAGCAGCCTGGTCGGGACAGGGGTGCCCGGGGAGCTGTTTTTT; CDR3aa: CASSLVGTGVPGELFF
abundance: once; d_gene: NA; v_gene: TRBV28; j_gene: TRBJ1-2; CDR3nt: TGTGCCAGCAGTTTCTCCCGGGGGGAGTCGGGTGGCTACACCTTC; CDR3aa: CASSFSRGESGGYTF
abundance: NA; d_gene: NA; v_gene: TRBV11-2; j_gene: TRBJ1-3; CDR3nt: TGTGCCAGCAGCTTACCCTCCGGCACCATATATTTT; CDR3aa: CASSLPSGTIYF
abundance: NA; d_gene: TRBD2; v_gene: TRBV4-1; j_gene: TRBJ2-1; CDR3nt: TGCGCCAGCAGCCAAGAAGCTAGCGGGATAAGATTGAGCAATGAGCAGTTCTTC; CDR3aa: CASSQEASGIRLSNEQFF
abundance: NA; d_gene: TRBD2; v_gene: TRBV7-9; j_gene: TRBJ2-7; CDR3nt: TGTGCCAGCAGCTTAGATGCGGGAGTCAGCTACGAGCAGTACTTC; CDR3aa: CASSLDAGVSYEQYF
abundance: few; d_gene: TRBD1; v_gene: TRBV11-3; j_gene: TRBJ1-1; CDR3nt: TGTGCCAGCAGCCTGACAGGGTCTGAAGCTTTCTTT; CDR3aa: CASSLTGSEAFF
abundance: few; d_gene: TRBD1; v_gene: TRBV5-1; j_gene: TRBJ1-1; CDR3nt: TGCGCCAGCAGCTGGACAGGAATCGCTGAAGCTTTCTTT; CDR3aa: CASSWTGIAEAFF
abundance: NA; d_gene: TRBD1; v_gene: TRBV29-1; j_gene: TRBJ2-1; CDR3nt: TGCAGCGTTGAAAGGGACAGGGGAAATGAGCAGTTCTTC; CDR3aa: CSVERDRGNEQFF
abundance: NA; d_gene: TRBD2; v_gene: TRBV28; j_gene: TRBJ2-5; CDR3nt: TGTGCCAGCAGTTTCATTGCGGGAGTGGGGGAGACCCAGTACTTC; CDR3aa: CASSFIAGVGETQYF
abundance: NA; d_gene: NA; v_gene: TRBV30; j_gene: TRBJ2-7; CDR3nt: TGTGCCTGGAGTCGTGCCGCCTACGAGCAGTACTTC; CDR3aa: CAWSRAAYEQYF
abundance: few; d_gene: NA; v_gene: TRBV11-3; j_gene: TRBJ2-6; CDR3nt: TGTGCCAGCAGCTTGTTTAATGGGGCCAACGTCCTGACTTTC; CDR3aa: CASSLFNGANVLTF
abundance: NA; d_gene: NA; v_gene: TRBV7-6; j_gene: TRBJ2-3; CDR3nt: TGTGCCAGCAGCTTCGGCCAGGATGGGGATACGCAGTATTTT; CDR3aa: CASSFGQDGDTQYF
abundance: NA; d_gene: NA; v_gene: TRBV27; j_gene: TRBJ2-7; CDR3nt: TGTGCCACCATGAGATTGGGCACCTACGAGCAGTACTTC; CDR3aa: CATMRLGTYEQYF
abundance: NA; d_gene: TRBD2; v_gene: TRBV9; j_gene: TRBJ2-3; CDR3nt: TGTGCCAGCAGCGCTGGGGGGGAGATTTCAGATACGCAGTATTTT; CDR3aa: CASSAGGEISDTQYF
abundance: NA; d_gene: NA; v_gene: TRBV7-2; j_gene: TRBJ2-4; CDR3nt: TGTGCCAGCAGCTTAATAGGACAGTCGGGGGACATTCAGTACTTC; CDR3aa: CASSLIGQSGDIQYF
abundance: medium-sized; d_gene: TRBD1; v_gene: TRBV6-1; j_gene: TRBJ1-2; CDR3nt: TGTGCCAGCAGTCTAACAGGGGGCATCCTCGAAGGCTACACCTTC; CDR3aa: CASSLTGGILEGYTF
abundance: NA; d_gene: TRBD1; v_gene: TRBV2; j_gene: TRBJ1-4; CDR3nt: TGTGCCAGCAGTGACCGGGACAGGGGGGTGGGCAATGAAAAACTGTTTTTT; CDR3aa: CASSDRDRGVGNEKLFF
abundance: NA; d_gene: TRBD1; v_gene: TRBV6-5; j_gene: TRBJ1-1; CDR3nt: TGTGCCACCGAAGGGGACAGCCATAACACTGAAGCTTTCTTT; CDR3aa: CATEGDSHNTEAFF
abundance: NA; d_gene: NA; v_gene: TRBV30; j_gene: TRBJ2-7; CDR3nt: TGTGCCTGGAGTTCGGACGACGACACCTACTACGAGCAGTACTTC; CDR3aa: CAWSSDDDTYYEQYF
abundance: NA; d_gene: NA; v_gene: TRBV29-1; j_gene: TRBJ1-1; CDR3nt: TGCAGCGTTGGATCCTCAGGAGATGAAGCTTTCTTT; CDR3aa: CSVGSSGDEAFF
abundance: NA; d_gene: TRBD2; v_gene: TRBV7-2; j_gene: TRBJ2-1; CDR3nt: TGTGCCAGCAGCGAACTAACTAGCGGGGCGGTCAATGAGCAGTTCTTC; CDR3aa: CASSELTSGAVNEQFF
abundance: NA; d_gene: NA; v_gene: TRBV29-1; j_gene: TRBJ2-3; CDR3nt: TGCAGCGTTGACAGGGACAACACAGATACGCAGTATTTT; CDR3aa: CSVDRDNTDTQYF
abundance: few; d_gene: TRBD1; v_gene: TRBV4-2; j_gene: TRBJ1-2; CDR3nt: TGTGCCAGCAGCTTGGGACAGGGAGAGGTTTATGGCTACACCTTC; CDR3aa: CASSLGQGEVYGYTF
abundance: NA; d_gene: NA; v_gene: TRBV13; j_gene: TRBJ2-2; CDR3nt: TGTGCCAGCAGCTGGGAGCGGAACACCGGGGAGCTGTTTTTT; CDR3aa: CASSWERNTGELFF
abundance: few; d_gene: TRBD1; v_gene: TRBV19; j_gene: TRBJ2-7; CDR3nt: TGTGCCAGTAGTATCAGCAGGGGGAACGAGCAGTACTTC; CDR3aa: CASSISRGNEQYF
abundance: NA; d_gene: TRBD1; v_gene: TRBV28; j_gene: TRBJ1-6; CDR3nt: TGTGCCAGCAGTTTAAACAGGGGAAGGTCACCCCTCCACTTT; CDR3aa: CASSLNRGRSPLHF
abundance: NA; d_gene: NA; v_gene: TRBV7-3; j_gene: TRBJ2-1; CDR3nt: TGTGCCAGCAGCTTATTCCCGGGAGTCAATGAGCAGTTCTTC; CDR3aa: CASSLFPGVNEQFF
abundance: NA; d_gene: NA; v_gene: TRBV25-1; j_gene: TRBJ1-4; CDR3nt: TGTGCCAGCAGTGACATTCGAGGGGTCAATGAAAAACTGTTTTTT; CDR3aa: CASSDIRGVNEKLFF
abundance: NA; d_gene: NA; v_gene: TRBV18; j_gene: TRBJ2-7; CDR3nt: TGTGCCAGCTCACCAAGTAGCGACGAGCAGTACTTC; CDR3aa: CASSPSSDEQYF
abundance: NA; d_gene: TRBD2; v_gene: TRBV25-1; j_gene: TRBJ2-1; CDR3nt: TGTGCCAGCACTGGGACTAGCGGGGGGAACTTCAATGAGCAGTTCTTC; CDR3aa: CASTGTSGGNFNEQFF
abundance: NA; d_gene: NA; v_gene: TRBV2; j_gene: TRBJ2-5; CDR3nt: TGTGCCAGTGATATAGGGGGGGAGACCCAGTACTTC; CDR3aa: CASDIGGETQYF
abundance: NA; d_gene: NA; v_gene: TRBV5-6; j_gene: TRBJ2-7; CDR3nt: TGTGCCAGCAGCCCACGGGGGCAGTACTTC; CDR3aa: CASSPRGQYF
abundance: medium-sized; d_gene: NA; v_gene: TRBV19; j_gene: TRBJ1-2; CDR3nt: TGTGCCAGTAGTATGACCACCTATGGCTACACCTTC; CDR3aa: CASSMTTYGYTF
abundance: once; d_gene: NA; v_gene: TRBV5-1; j_gene: TRBJ2-5; CDR3nt: TGCGCCAGCAGCTTTTCGCAGGGGGAGACCCAGTACTTC; CDR3aa: CASSFSQGETQYF
abundance: once; d_gene: TRBD2; v_gene: TRBV28; j_gene: TRBJ2-5; CDR3nt: TGTGCCAGCAGTGCCTCGGGACTAGCGGGAGGAGGAGAGACCCAGTACTTC; CDR3aa: CASSASGLAGGGETQYF
abundance: NA; d_gene: NA; v_gene: TRBV5-6; j_gene: TRBJ1-6; CDR3nt: TGTGCCAGCAGCCAAAATCCCATGAGAGGCTCCTATAATTCACCCCTCCACTTT; CDR3aa: CASSQNPMRGSYNSPLHF
abundance: NA; d_gene: NA; v_gene: TRBV5-1; j_gene: TRBJ2-7; CDR3nt: TGCGCCAGCAGCGGGGGCGGGTCCCTATTATCCTACGAGCAGTACTTC; CDR3aa: CASSGGGSLLSYEQYF